This passage covers 28 T cell receptor beta chains from one sample sequenced in a study of graft-versus-host responses after intestinal transplantation. Sequenced by immunoSEQ multiplex PCR; TCRdb stores in-frame clones only, minus some. Among around 43,000 clones, about 91% were seen once, and the ten largest hold around 4.3%. Source: PBMCs, taken 524 days after transplant. The receptors stem from a human patient who received an intestinal transplant, so some T cells may come from the graft donor.

The chain joins TRBV5-1 to TRBJ1-3; TRBD1 matches at 10 bases. Germline V gene data show CDR1 as SGHRS and CDR2 as YFSETQ. The CDR3 extends over 14 amino acids. The V segment lost 4 bases and the J segment 6 bases; nucleotides outside the gene matches: 4. The CDR3 sequence is CASSQGTGENTIYF. The CDR3 DNA reads TGCGCCAGCAGCCAAGGGACAGGGGAAAACACCATATATTTT.

The sample holds one count of this clone. The V call is TRBV7-2, the J call TRBJ2-7, with D perhaps assigned TRBD1 or TRBD2 (5 bases each). V lost 2 bases, J lost 3 bases, and 14 bases lay in between. The CDR3 length is 15 residues. Germline V gene lookup returns CDR1 SGHTA and CDR2 FQGNSA. The CDR3 DNA follows: TGTGCCAGCAGCTTAACTAGGGGCGCGGGCTACGAGCAGTACTTC. It codes for CASSLTRGAGYEQYF.

This clone was seen only once. The chain employs TRBV4-2 and TRBJ2-3, with 10 bases lining up with TRBD2. CDR1 LGHNA and CDR2 YNFKEQ come from the germline V gene. With V trimmed by 3 bases and J by 3 bases, 6 bases remained unmatched. This CDR3 has 16 residues. CDR3 in amino acids: CASSQTGTSVTDTQYF. CDR3 sequence (DNA): TGTGCCAGCAGCCAGACCGGGACTAGCGTAACAGATACGCAGTATTTT.

This clone was counted once. V is TRBV27 and J is TRBJ2-3; the D gene is possibly TRBD2 (5 bases). Trimming stripped 4 bases from V and 2 bases from J, with 19 bases between. Germline CDR1 reads MNHEY; CDR2 reads SMNVEV (reference sequence). The CDR3 is made up of 17 amino acids. Written as DNA, the CDR3 is TGTGCCAGCAGTTACCTCTCGGACTCATTTGTCACAGATACGCAGTATTTT. It is translated as CASSYLSDSFVTDTQYF.

The chain has TRBV30 and TRBJ2-5, with 8 bases lining up with TRBD2. Germline trimming cut 5 bases from V and 4 bases from J; bases unmatched to any gene: 9. Per germline, CDR1 GTSNPN and CDR2 SVGIG (reference sequence). There are 14 residues in the CDR3. CDR3 loop: CAWAPSAGGETQYF. The CDR3 bases are TGTGCCTGGGCGCCCTCGGCGGGAGGAGAGACCCAGTACTTC. The whole variable domain, remainder taken from reference TRBV30 and TRBJ2-5, is SQTIHQWPATLVQPVGSPLSLECTVEGTSNPNLYWYRQAAGRGLQLLFYSVGIGQISSEVPQNLSASRPQDRQFILSSKKLLLSDSGFYLCAWAPSAGGETQYFGPGTRLLVL.

The rearrangement uses TRBV28 and TRBJ2-5; TRBD2 matches 13 bases. J was trimmed by 2 bases and V by 2 bases; bases with no gene match: 5. The CDR3 has 17 amino acids. CDR1 and CDR2 from the germline V gene are MDHEN and SYDVKM. CDR3 sequence (DNA): TGTGCCAGCAGTTTAGATGGGACTAGCGGGGTTCAAGAGACCCAGTACTTC. Translated, it gives CASSLDGTSGVQETQYF.

The genes are TRBV7-2 and TRBJ2-7, with D perhaps given as TRBD1 or TRBD2 (5 bases each). CDR1 SGHTA and CDR2 FQGNSA come from the germline V gene. Trimming left V 6 bases short and J 6 bases short, with 24 bases between. CDR3 length: 16 residues. In DNA form, the CDR3 reads TGTGCCAGCAGTAGATCGGCAGGGAGCATTTACGTCGAGCAGTACTTC. Its protein is CASSRSAGSIYVEQYF.

This clone has just a few counts. This chain joins TRBV5-4 and TRBJ1-1; D remains unclear. The CDR3 runs 14 residues. CDR1 SGHNT and CDR2 YYREEE come from the germline V gene (reference sequence). V was shortened by 4 bases and J by 1 base, with 11 bases between the two germline ends. This CDR3 reads CASSLPGWNTEAFF. The CDR3 DNA sequence: TGTGCCAGCAGCCTACCGGGATGGAACACTGAAGCTTTCTTT.

V gene TRBV9 combines with J gene TRBJ2-2; D is uncertain. V was pared by 4 bases and J by 2 bases, with 3 bases between. CDR1 is SGDLS and CDR2 is YYNGEE in the germline V gene. This CDR3 is 12 amino acids long. The CDR3 protein is CASSSNTGELFF. The CDR3 bases are TGTGCCAGCAGCTCAAACACCGGGGAGCTGTTTTTT.

Comments on this clone: An end of the junction differs from the germline gene, which may be a read error. Here the CDR3 DNA reads TGTGCCAGCAGCTACACAGGGGGCCGCATTTTCTACACTTCCTTC. It yields the protein CASSYTGGRIFYTSF. V and J are TRBV28 and TRBJ2-7; 9 nucleotides match TRBD1. Germline CDR1 and CDR2: MDHEN and SYDVKM. The CDR3 runs to 15 residues.

This sequence joins TRBV29-1 and TRBJ1-1; no clear D gene. This CDR3 is 19 amino acids long. Germline V gene data show CDR1 as SQVTM and CDR2 as ANQGSEA. The ends were cut back, 1 base at V and 0 bases at J, with 24 bases in the middle. DNA for the CDR3: TGCAGCGTTGAAGTCGAGAGGTCTAAATCGGTATTCATGAACACTGAAGCTTTCTTT. Protein sequence: CSVEVERSKSVFMNTEAFF.

This chain joins TRBV28 and TRBJ2-7; D remains unclear. Germline-derived CDR1 and CDR2 are MDHEN and SYDVKM. This CDR3 spans 12 amino acids. Trimming removed 6 bases from V and 0 bases from J, with 6 bases in between. The CDR3 spells CASRGASYEQYF. CDR3 bases: TGTGCCAGCAGGGGTGCCTCCTACGAGCAGTACTTC.

The chain is built from TRBV7-6 and TRBJ1-4; no reliable D call. This CDR3 is built from 14 residues. Trimming removed 1 base from V and 7 bases from J, with 10 bases in between. The V gene's germline CDR1 is SGHVS and CDR2 FNYEAQ. CDR3 protein: CASSLGQSSEKLFF. CDR3 sequence (DNA): TGTGCCAGCAGCTTAGGGCAGTCAAGTGAAAAACTGTTTTTT.

The table lists this clone with a count of one. The J gene is TRBJ2-2, the V gene TRBV2, with D perhaps matching TRBD1 (8 bases). CDR1 SNHLY and CDR2 FYNNEI come from the germline V gene. Trimming removed 6 bases from V and 7 bases from J, with 18 bases in between. This CDR3 has 15 amino acids. CDR3 coding DNA: TGTGCCAGCAGAGCCACAGGGGGAGGGGACGGGGAGCTGTTTTTT. Translating gives CASRATGGGDGELFF.

The rearrangement uses TRBV29-1 and TRBJ2-7; possible D gene TRBD1, 6 bases. The germline CDR1 and CDR2 sequences are SQVTM and ANQGSEA. This CDR3 comprises 13 residues. The V end was cut by 1 base, the J end by 3 bases, with 10 bases between. CDR3 residues: CSVEAGEYYEQYF. CDR3 DNA: TGCAGCGTTGAAGCAGGGGAATACTACGAGCAGTACTTC.

The chain employs TRBV6-6 and TRBJ2-7, with 13 bases lining up with TRBD2. The ends lost 7 bases at V and 2 bases at J; junction bases unmatched: 2. The CDR3 is made up of 14 amino acids. Germline values: CDR1 MNHNY, CDR2 SVGAGI (reference sequence). CDR3 residues: CASTGLAGAYEQYF. The CDR3, as DNA: TGTGCCAGCACCGGACTAGCGGGAGCCTACGAGCAGTACTTC.

This rearrangement joins TRBV27 to TRBJ1-5; 8 bases agree with TRBD1. Germline CDR1 is MNHEY and CDR2 is SMNVEV (reference sequence). The CDR3 loop spans 15 amino acids. J was trimmed by 3 bases and V by 2 bases; bases with no gene match: 3. The CDR3 sequence is CASSLRTGNNQPQHF. CDR3 nucleotides: TGTGCCAGCAGTTTACGGACAGGGAACAATCAGCCCCAGCATTTT.

The chain combines TRBV20-1 with TRBJ1-1; D is ambiguous. Germline loops: CDR1 DFQATT, CDR2 SNEGSKA (reference sequence). The CDR3 is made up of 11 amino acids. The V and J ends lost 4 bases and 7 bases respectively, with 10 bases between them. The CDR3 spells CSAKVAFEAFF. The CDR3 DNA sequence: TGCAGTGCTAAGGTGGCCTTTGAAGCTTTCTTT.

This chain joins TRBV5-4 and TRBJ2-3; 8 positions match TRBD2. V was clipped by 3 bases and J by 6 bases; unmatched bases: 9. Germline V gene lookup returns CDR1 SGHNT and CDR2 YYREEE (reference sequence). The CDR3 runs to 15 residues. The CDR3 coding sequence is TGTGCCAGCAGCTATGCGGCGGGGGGCAGCGATACGCAGTATTTT. Its translation: CASSYAAGGSDTQYF.

CDR3 nucleotides: TGCAGCGTTGGGTTACTAGCGGGAGGGCCCTACAATGAGCAGTTCTTC. Protein sequence: CSVGLLAGGPYNEQFF. This chain connects TRBV29-1 to TRBJ2-1, with TRBD2 identical over 13 bases. In germline, CDR1 is SQVTM, CDR2 ANQGSEA. The CDR3 loop spans 16 amino acids. With 4 bases clipped from V and 2 bases from J, the junction kept 5 bases outside the gene matches.

The genes are TRBV11-3 and TRBJ1-3, with D unclear. The CDR3 sequence is 14 residues long. Germline V gives CDR1 SGHNT, CDR2 YENEEA. V lost 1 base, J lost 2 bases, and 6 bases lay in between. The CDR3 DNA sequence: TGTGCCAGCAGCTTAGGGGGAGCTGGAAACACCATATATTTT. This gives the protein CASSLGGAGNTIYF.

CDR3 protein: CASSLGQGAETQYF. For the CDR3, the DNA is TGCGCCAGCAGCTTGGGGCAGGGGGCAGAGACCCAGTACTTC. The chain links TRBV5-1 to TRBJ2-5; 8 bases match TRBD1. V shed 0 bases, J shed 4 bases, and the junction held 2 bases outside the gene matches. Germline V lookup: CDR1 SGHRS, CDR2 YFSETQ. The CDR3 consists of 14 residues. The full variable domain, rest sourced from reference TRBV5-1 and TRBJ2-5, is KAGVTQTPRYLIKTRGQQVTLSCSPISGHRSVSWYQQTPGQGLQFLFEYFSETQRNKGNFPGRFSGRQFSNSRSEMNVSTLELGDSALYLCASSLGQGAETQYFGPGTRLLVL.

The rearrangement joins TRBV28 to TRBJ1-5; 8 bases match TRBD1. J lost 3 bases, V lost 3 bases, and 7 bases had no gene match. From germline, CDR1 is MDHEN and CDR2 SYDVKM. This CDR3 region has 16 residues. CDR3 residues: CASSFQGASPNQPQHF. In DNA, the CDR3 is TGTGCCAGCAGTTTTCAGGGGGCTTCTCCCAATCAGCCCCAGCATTTT. The entire variable domain, with the rest obtained from reference TRBV28 and TRBJ1-5, is as follows: DVKVTQSSRYLVKRTGEKVFLECVQDMDHENMFWYRQDPGLGLRLIYFSYDVKMKEKGDIPEGYSVSREKKERFSLILESASTNQTSMYLCASSFQGASPNQPQHFGDGTRLSIL.

This rearrangement joins TRBV4-3 to TRBJ2-4; 9 nucleotides agree with TRBD2. The CDR3 has 15 amino acids. The germline CDR1 and CDR2 sequences are LGHNA and YSLEER. With V trimmed by 0 bases and J by 7 bases, 4 bases remained unmatched. The CDR3 bases are TGCGCCAGCAGCCAAGAAACCAGCGGGAGGAACATTCAGTACTTC. Translating it yields CASSQETSGRNIQYF.

The genes are TRBV7-3 and TRBJ2-3; D might be TRBD1 or TRBD2, each matching 7 bases. V was shortened by 8 bases and J by 2 bases, with 17 bases between the two germline ends. The CDR3 loop spans 15 amino acids. Germline loops: CDR1 SGHTA, CDR2 FQGTGA. In DNA, the CDR3 is TGTGCCAGCGCCGACAGGGAGGGAACCACAGATACGCAGTATTTT. Its protein product is CASADREGTTDTQYF.

This rearrangement joins TRBV7-8 to TRBJ2-2, with D possibly called TRBD1 or TRBD2 (7 bases each). The V end was cut by 1 base, the J end by 0 bases, with 12 bases between. Germline CDR1 and CDR2: SGHVS and FQNEAQ. The CDR3 has 17 amino acids. This chain's CDR3 is CASSLVGGTANTGELFF. The CDR3 DNA is TGTGCCAGCAGCTTAGTCGGGGGGACAGCGAACACCGGGGAGCTGTTTTTT.

The chain joins TRBV11-1 to TRBJ2-5; D not resolved. V was clipped by 1 base and J by 4 bases, with 1 base between them. This CDR3 spans 11 amino acids. Germline V lookup: CDR1 SGHAT, CDR2 FQDESV (reference sequence). The CDR3 region is CASSLGETQYF. The CDR3, as DNA: TGTGCCAGCAGCTTAGGAGAGACCCAGTACTTC. The whole variable domain, remainder taken from reference TRBV11-1 and TRBJ2-5, is EAEVAQSPRYKITEKSQAVAFWCDPISGHATLYWYRQILGQGPELLVQFQDESVVDDSQLPKDRFSAERLKGVDSTLKIQPAELGDSAMYLCASSLGETQYFGPGTRLLVL.

The rearrangement links TRBV4-1 to TRBJ2-7, with D possibly TRBD1 on 6 matching bases. The CDR3 covers 16 residues. With 0 bases removed from V and 0 bases from J, the gap between germline ends came to 12 bases. Germline V gene lookup returns CDR1 MGHRA and CDR2 YSYEKL. The CDR3 reads CASSQDGLGASYEQYF. The CDR3 bases are TGCGCCAGCAGCCAAGATGGCTTGGGGGCCTCCTACGAGCAGTACTTC.